This T cell receptor (beta chain) appears in the sequencing data of a study of blood T cells in healthy people across ages. Background on the study: Researchers report that template switching captured about one barcoded beta molecule per two T cells.

Study-level findings and limits: Conclusively comparing naive with antigen-experienced cells was impossible with unsorted PBMCs. Age showed a roughly linear inverse relationship with TCR beta diversity per million T cells.

Concerning this clonotype itself: Its antigen remains unknown.

The CDR3 is 13 residues long. Germline lookup yields CDR1 DFQATT and CDR2 SNEGSKA (reference sequence). Trimming pared 1 base from V and 4 bases from J, leaving 7 bases between. Primers used in a second PCR of roughly 6 to 11 cycles were a sample-barcoded 5' primer and a J-beta primer mix. In TCRdb, the 5' RACE reads were re-called with MiXCR into one record per CDR3 protein. The sample lists 790,000 or so distinct CDR3 sequences; just over 55% were seen once. V is TRBV20-1 and J is TRBJ1-4; D is undetermined. Sequenced: blood. The TCR was taken from a man aged 40-49 years in good health. DNA of the CDR3: TGCAGTGCTAGAGCTTTTGGTAATGAAAAACTGTTTTTT. Translated: CSARAFGNEKLFF.